This T cell receptor beta chain emerged from a study of CXCR3-negative and CXCR3-positive naive CD8 T cells. Libraries of TRB cDNA were made by 5' RACE and carried UMIs. TCRdb reprocessed the 5' RACE reads and reports one entry per CDR3 protein, with no DNA. The sample holds about 9,600 distinct CDR3 sequences. CDR1 is MGHRA, CDR2 YSYEKL, per germline. This CDR3 has 18 amino acids. By frequency, this clonotype registers medium-sized (0.01 to 0.1%). The clonotype originates from a human donor in good health. Some clones in this sample may be carry-over from other donors' samples. V usage is TRBV4-1 and J usage is TRBJ2-7; with no DNA, the TCRdb D assignment of TRBD2 cannot be verified. The material sequenced was naive CXCR3- CD8+ T cells from blood. Subset indicated: CD45RO-CCR7+CD27+CD95- naive CD8+ T cells lacking CXCR3 (TNR3-). CDR3 sequence: CASSQEDGRSAGSYEQYF.